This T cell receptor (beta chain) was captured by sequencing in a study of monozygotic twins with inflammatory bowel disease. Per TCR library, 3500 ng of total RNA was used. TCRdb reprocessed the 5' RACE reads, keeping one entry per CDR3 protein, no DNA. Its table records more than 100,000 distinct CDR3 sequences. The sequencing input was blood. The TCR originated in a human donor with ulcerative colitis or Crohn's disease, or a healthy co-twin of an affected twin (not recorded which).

CDR3: CASSWGTANYEQYF. The rearrangement links TRBV5-1 to TRBJ2-7; TCRdb's D call of TRBD1 is untestable without DNA. The CDR3 spans 14 residues. Looked up from germline, CDR1 is SGHRS and CDR2 is YFSETQ.